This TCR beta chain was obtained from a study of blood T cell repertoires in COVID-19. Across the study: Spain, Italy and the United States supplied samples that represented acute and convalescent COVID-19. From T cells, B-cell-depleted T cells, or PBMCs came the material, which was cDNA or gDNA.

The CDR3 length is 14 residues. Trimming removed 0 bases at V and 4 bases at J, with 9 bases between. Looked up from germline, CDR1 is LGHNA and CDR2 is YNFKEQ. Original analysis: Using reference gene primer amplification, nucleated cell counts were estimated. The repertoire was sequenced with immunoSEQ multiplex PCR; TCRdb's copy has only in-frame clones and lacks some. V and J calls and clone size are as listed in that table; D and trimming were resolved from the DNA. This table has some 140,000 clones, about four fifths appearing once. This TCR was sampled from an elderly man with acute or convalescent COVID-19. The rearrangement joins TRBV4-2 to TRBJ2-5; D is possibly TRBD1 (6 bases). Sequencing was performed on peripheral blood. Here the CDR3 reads CASSQDGQLETQYF. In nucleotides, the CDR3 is TGTGCCAGCAGCCAAGACGGACAGTTAGAGACCCAGTACTTC.